A selection of T cell receptor beta chains follows, all from one sample in a study of T-cell reconstitution after alpha-beta-depleted transplantation in children. One entry per CDR3 protein results from TCRdb running MiXCR on the PCR reads. The sample has some 500,000 distinct CDR3 sequences, about 16% seen once; the top ten hold 2.5% to 4%. Sequencing was performed on PBMCs from the stem cell graft donor, taken from the stem cell graft. The source is a human donor who donated a stem cell graft to a child with acute lymphoblastic leukemia. Each CDR3 is given with its conserved first and last residue.

J gene,V gene,CDR3 protein
TRBJ2-1,TRBV7-6,CASRDFSESSYNEQFF
TRBJ1-2,TRBV2,CASSHLGRKGYGYTF
TRBJ2-7,TRBV7-9,CASSFGGRGTYEQYF
TRBJ1-4,TRBV11-2,CASSLRGVPNEKLFF
TRBJ2-7,TRBV18,CASSPGASSYEQYF
TRBJ1-6,TRBV12-3/TRBV12-4,CASSEIRDRPGPLHF
TRBJ2-7,TRBV7-8,CASSARIAHEQYF
TRBJ1-1,TRBV12-3/TRBV12-4,CASSLPGAENTEAFF
TRBJ2-5,TRBV6-2/TRBV6-3,CASSSSGTSSETQYF
TRBJ2-2,TRBV5-1,CASSRAWAGELFF
TRBJ2-5,TRBV20-1,CSARALRVLEETQYF
TRBJ2-5,TRBV6-1,CASGSPTSGSETQYF
TRBJ1-5,TRBV29-1,CSVETGGYQPQHF
TRBJ2-1,TRBV29-1,CSFESTKSYNEQFF
TRBJ1-5,TRBV4-1,CASSQVTAGYQPQHF
TRBJ2-3,TRBV20-1,CSARGGFVELVTDTQYF
TRBJ1-2,TRBV12-3/TRBV12-4,CASSLRADYGYTF
TRBJ2-7,TRBV29-1,CSVEEANYEQYF
TRBJ1-5,TRBV4-1,CASSPAGGDQPQHF
TRBJ2-7,TRBV6-2/TRBV6-3,CASSYSRQSSYEQYF
TRBJ2-1,TRBV27,CASRLGLAGSNEQFF
TRBJ1-2,TRBV19,CASSAGPNFNYGYTF
TRBJ2-2,TRBV20-1,CSASSSGSFPGELFF
TRBJ2-3,TRBV2,CATKLGQVTDTQYF